This TCR beta chain was retrieved from a study of cytotoxic CD8 clonotypes in ibrutinib-treated CLL. Study in general: Across the patients, some eleven were relapsed/refractory, over 14 treatment-naive and about 17 IGHV unmutated. Study-level findings and limits: Samples were collected at differing times from sustained-remission and progressing patients.

The planned depth of sequencing spanned 1 in 200,000 to 1 in 1 million T cells. TCRdb's copy holds only in-frame clones and misses some; the assay was immunoSEQ multiplex PCR. The sample yields 140,000 to 150,000 clones, roughly 76% seen once. As concerns this clone: Its antigen is currently unknown.

Sequenced material: PBMCs, taken after 24 months of ibrutinib treatment. This clonotype originated in a human donor with chronic lymphocytic leukemia.

The CDR3 DNA reads TGTGCCAGCAGCTTAACGGGGGTAGCGCGAAATGAGCAGTTCTTC. Translating it yields CASSLTGVARNEQFF. V is TRBV7-3 and J is TRBJ2-1; D assignment may be TRBD1 or TRBD2 (5 bases each). The V end was cut by 0 bases, the J end by 7 bases, with 13 bases between. The CDR3 is 15 amino acids. CDR1 is SGHTA and CDR2 is FQGTGA in the germline V gene.